The entry below describes one T cell receptor (beta chain). The entry originates in a study of blood T cells in healthy people across ages. The authors ran a second PCR of roughly 6 to 12 cycles using a sample-barcoded 5' primer and a J-beta primer mix. TCRdb itself ran the 5' RACE reads through MiXCR, one entry per CDR3 protein. This sample yields around 1.1 million distinct CDR3 sequences, of which 30% to 40% are seen a single time; 13% belongs to the top ten. The sequencing sample was made of blood. This receptor was obtained from a man between 18 and 35 years old in good health.

Here the CDR3 DNA reads TGTGCCAGCAGTTACGGGTCCAGGGAGTCAGGGAGCCGATCACCCCTCCACTTT. This sequence encodes CASSYGSRESGSRSPLHF. The chain links TRBV6-2 or TRBV6-3 to TRBJ1-6, with D possibly being TRBD1 (5 bases). Looked up from germline, CDR1 is MNHEY and CDR2 is SVGEGT. Trimming removed 2 bases from V and 10 bases from J, with 24 bases in between. The CDR3 extends over 18 amino acids.